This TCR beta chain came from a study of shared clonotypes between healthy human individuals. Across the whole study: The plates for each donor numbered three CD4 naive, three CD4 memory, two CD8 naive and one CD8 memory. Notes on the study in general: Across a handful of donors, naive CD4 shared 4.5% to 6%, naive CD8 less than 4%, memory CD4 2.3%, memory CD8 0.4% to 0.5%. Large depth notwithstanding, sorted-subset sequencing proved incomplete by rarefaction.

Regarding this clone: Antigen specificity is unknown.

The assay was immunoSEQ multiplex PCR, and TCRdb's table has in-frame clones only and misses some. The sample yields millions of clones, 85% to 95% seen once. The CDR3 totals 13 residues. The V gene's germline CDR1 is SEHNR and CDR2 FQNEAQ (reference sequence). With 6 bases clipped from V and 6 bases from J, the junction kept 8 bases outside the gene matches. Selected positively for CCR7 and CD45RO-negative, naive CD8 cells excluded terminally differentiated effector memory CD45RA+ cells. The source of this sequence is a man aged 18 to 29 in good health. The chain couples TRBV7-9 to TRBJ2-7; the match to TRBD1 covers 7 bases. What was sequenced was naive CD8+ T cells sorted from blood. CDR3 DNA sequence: TGTGCCAGCAGGGAAATAGGGGGCGGCGAGCAGTACTTC. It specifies CASREIGGGEQYF.